This TCR beta chain was obtained from a study of blood T cell repertoires in COVID-19. Study background: T cells, B-cell-depleted T cells, or PBMCs supplied cDNA or gDNA.

The germline V gene has CDR1 SGHNT and CDR2 YENEEA. CDR3 length: 14 amino acids. V was pared by 4 bases and J by 4 bases, with 7 bases of the junction left unmatched. The protocol was immunoSEQ multiplex PCR, while the TCRdb copy is restricted to in-frame clones and leaves out a portion. The table has about 230,000 clones, about 80% seen once. Recovered status applied to Cohort 3 donors who had two consecutive negative PCRs. It also applied to those with clearance or with symptom resolution. The chain couples TRBV11-3 to TRBJ2-7, with 7 bases lining up with TRBD2. Sequenced sample: PBMCs or T cells enriched from blood (not recorded which). The TCR sequence derives from a man aged 55 to 70 who had recovered from COVID-19. The CDR3, as DNA: TGTGCCAGCAGCTCCCCTGGGACTAAGTACGAGCAGTACTTC. The encoded protein is CASSSPGTKYEQYF.